This TCR beta chain is from a study of blood T cells in healthy people across ages. PCR was performed a second time for about 6 to 12 cycles using a sample-barcoded 5' primer and a J-beta primer mix. TCRdb analysed the 5' RACE reads with MiXCR anew, one entry per CDR3 protein. The data show 900,000 to 950,000 distinct CDR3 sequences, with 25% to 35% seen just once and roughly a tenth held by the top ten. Extractions gave at least 5.5 micrograms of total RNA per sample. There are 15 residues in the CDR3. Trimming left V 5 bases short and J 0 bases short, with 11 bases between. The germline CDR1 and CDR2 sequences are SGHTA and FQGNSA. This clonotype has just one count. These same data were also listed under a study on T cells of mothers and their children.

The source of this sequence is a woman in her forties in good health. J is TRBJ1-3 and V is TRBV7-2; D is unclear. Sequencing used blood. The CDR3 bases are TGTGCCAGCAGCCCTGGACGGAACTCTGGAAACACCATATATTTT. Amino acid sequence: CASSPGRNSGNTIYF. Full variable domain (rest looked up from reference TRBV7-2 and TRBJ1-3): GAGVSQSPSNKVTEKGKDVELRCDPISGHTALYWYRQSLGQGLEFLIYFQGNSAPDKSGLPSDRFSAERTGGSVSTLTIQRTQQEDSAVYLCASSPGRNSGNTIYFGEGSWLTVV.